Here is one TCR beta chain with its context. Its antigen is not known. Clones were sequenced by immunoSEQ multiplex PCR, and TCRdb holds only the in-frame ones, with some missing. Among around 90,000 clones listed, 60% to 85% were seen once. Germline V gene lookup returns CDR1 SGHRS and CDR2 YFSETQ. This CDR3 region has 16 residues. Trimming shortened V by 0 bases and J by 0 bases, and 12 bases separated the two germline ends. This entry belongs to a study of T cells in localized non-small cell lung cancer. The study, taken as a whole, reports: Uninvolved adjacent lung showed higher T cell clonality than tumor.

The chain is built from TRBV5-1 and TRBJ1-2; possible D gene TRBD1, 6 bases. The input for sequencing was PBMCs, taken before any cancer treatment. The TCR sequence derives from a man aged 35 to 70 with stage II squamous cell lung carcinoma. The CDR3 nucleotides read TGCGCCAGCAGCTTGGGGGCAGGGGAGACTAACTATGGCTACACCTTC. This encodes CASSLGAGETNYGYTF.